The 27 T cell receptor beta chains listed next were all sequenced from one sample in a study of blood T cell repertoires in COVID-19. The assay was immunoSEQ multiplex PCR, and TCRdb's table has in-frame clones only and misses some. The profile shows some 250,000 clones, 85% to 90% of them singletons. The sample comprised PBMCs or T cells enriched from blood (not recorded which). The receptors were sampled from a man aged 18 to 30 who had recovered from COVID-19.

V is TRBV30 and J is TRBJ1-6, with D perhaps matching TRBD1 (6 bases). Germline lookup yields CDR1 GTSNPN and CDR2 SVGIG (reference sequence). This CDR3 is built from 16 residues. The CDR3 reads CATRGAASSYNSPLHF. The DNA of the CDR3 is TGTGCTACACGGGGGGCGGCGAGCTCCTATAATTCACCCCTCCACTTT.

This clone was seen once. The chain uses TRBV2 and TRBJ1-2; TRBD1 matches 7 bases. Losses at the gene ends were 6 bases for V and 7 bases for J; bases not matched to a gene: 5. The CDR3 runs 12 residues. Germline values: CDR1 SNHLY, CDR2 FYNNEI. The CDR3 reads CASSVDRVGYTF. CDR3 bases: TGTGCCAGCAGCGTTGACAGGGTTGGCTACACCTTC.

The chain links TRBV27 to TRBJ1-3, with D tentatively TRBD1 (5 bases). The germline gives CDR1 MNHEY, CDR2 SMNVEV (reference sequence). The germline V and J ends were trimmed by 0 bases and 2 bases, with 8 bases remaining between them. This CDR3 region has 15 residues. DNA of the CDR3: TGTGCCAGCAGTTTATCCGCAGGGACTGGAAACACCATATATTTT. Its protein is CASSLSAGTGNTIYF.

The gene calls are TRBV6-6 and TRBJ2-7, with D possibly matching TRBD1 (6 bases). The ends were cut back, 6 bases at V and 4 bases at J, with 16 bases in the middle. The CDR3 is 14 residues long. Germline V gene data show CDR1 as MNHNY and CDR2 as SVGAGI (reference sequence). The CDR3 DNA reads TGTGCCAGCAGCCCCCGGGACGGGACATACGAGCAGTACTTC. It codes for CASSPRDGTYEQYF.

This clone was recorded only once. The chain carries TRBV11-3 and TRBJ2-1; 12 bases fit TRBD2. Trimming at V came to 6 bases and at J to 6 bases, leaving 0 bases not matched to a gene. This CDR3 has 13 residues. Germline values: CDR1 SGHNT, CDR2 YENEEA. The CDR3 DNA reads as TGTGCCAGCAGGACTAGCGGGAGCAATGAGCAGTTCTTC. Its translation: CASRTSGSNEQFF.

The chain has TRBV18 and TRBJ1-2; TRBD1 matches at 11 bases. Trimming cost V 4 bases and J 3 bases; bases outside gene matches: 4. Germline values: CDR1 KGHSH, CDR2 LQKENI. This CDR3 region has 15 residues. The CDR3, as DNA: TGTGCCAGCTCACTTACGGGACAGGGGGACTATGGCTACACCTTC. This codes for CASSLTGQGDYGYTF.

The chain has TRBV28 and TRBJ2-1; D is perhaps TRBD1 (5 bases). The CDR3 sequence is 13 residues long. The ends were cut back, 3 bases at V and 4 bases at J, with 7 bases in the middle. Germline V gives CDR1 MDHEN, CDR2 SYDVKM. The CDR3 coding sequence is TGTGCCAGCAGTTTCCAGGGTTACAATGAGCAGTTCTTC. Its translation is CASSFQGYNEQFF.

CDR3 nucleotides: TGTGCCAGCAGCTCAGAATCTAGCGGTACCTACAATGAGCAGTTCTTC. It codes for CASSSESSGTYNEQFF. The gene calls are TRBV11-2 and TRBJ2-1; 7 bases are a match to TRBD2. Germline-derived CDR1 and CDR2 are SGHAT and FQNNGV. The CDR3 is 16 amino acids. Trimming at V came to 4 bases and at J to 2 bases, leaving 8 bases not matched to a gene.

The chain is built from TRBV6-4 and TRBJ2-1; no definite D call. With 0 bases removed from V and 6 bases from J, the gap between germline ends came to 3 bases. Germline-derived CDR1 and CDR2 are MRHNA and SNTAGT. This CDR3 is 12 amino acids long. CDR3 residues: CASSDSLNEQFF. Here the CDR3 DNA reads TGTGCCAGCAGTGACTCTCTCAATGAGCAGTTCTTC.

This clone was counted once. The chain couples TRBV7-2 to TRBJ1-6, with unresolved D. Trimming removed 6 bases at V and 3 bases at J, with 12 bases between. CDR1 and CDR2 from the germline V gene are SGHTA and FQGNSA. The CDR3 runs to 15 residues. The CDR3 is CASRADNLYNSPLHF. The CDR3 DNA is TGTGCCAGCAGAGCCGATAACCTCTATAATTCACCCCTCCACTTT.

This clone has only a few counts. The CDR3 DNA is TGTGCCAGCAGCTCGGGACAGCGTTATGGCTACACCTTC. It specifies CASSSGQRYGYTF. The genes are TRBV7-9 and TRBJ1-2; 7 nucleotides align to TRBD1. The CDR3 loop spans 13 amino acids. J gave up 5 bases and V 4 bases, and 4 bases lay outside the gene matches. CDR1 is SEHNR and CDR2 is FQNEAQ in the germline V gene (reference sequence).

The gene calls are TRBV5-4 and TRBJ2-7, with D possibly being TRBD2 (5 bases). Per the germline V gene, CDR1 is SGHNT and CDR2 is YYREEE (reference sequence). V was clipped by 1 base and J by 5 bases, with 13 bases between them. The CDR3 totals 14 residues. The CDR3: CASSLYGNLDEQYF. The CDR3 DNA follows: TGTGCCAGCAGCTTGTACGGGAACCTCGACGAGCAGTACTTC.

The chain uses TRBV18 and TRBJ2-7, with D maybe TRBD1 (6 bases). This CDR3 region has 17 residues. The germline CDR1 and CDR2 sequences are KGHSH and LQKENI. V lost 4 bases to trimming and J lost 4 bases, with 23 bases between them. The CDR3, as DNA: TGTGCCAGCTCACTCGGACAGTCTTCATCCCCCAGTTACGAGCAGTACTTC. This translates into CASSLGQSSSPSYEQYF.

The chain uses TRBV3-1 (or the pseudogene TRBV3-2) and TRBJ2-1; no definite D call. V gave up 2 bases and J gave up 0 bases, with 5 bases separating them. Germline V gene data show CDR1 as LGHDT and CDR2 as YNNKEL (reference sequence). This CDR3 is built from 14 residues. The CDR3 region has the DNA TGTGCCAGCAGCCAAACCAGCTCCTACAATGAGCAGTTCTTC. This sequence encodes CASSQTSSYNEQFF.

This clone was counted at least ten times. This chain uses TRBV11-2 with TRBJ2-1; the match to TRBD2 covers 9 bases. This CDR3 region has 17 residues. The germline gives CDR1 SGHAT, CDR2 FQNNGV. The V segment lost 4 bases and the J segment 6 bases; nucleotides outside the gene matches: 13. The chain's CDR3 is CASSSSGGGAYRNEQFF. The CDR3 region has the DNA TGTGCCAGCAGCTCCTCGGGCGGGGGGGCCTATCGCAATGAGCAGTTCTTC.

The chain couples TRBV11-2 to TRBJ2-5; 9 bases are a match to TRBD2. This CDR3 region has 15 residues. Losses at the gene ends were 6 bases for V and 5 bases for J; bases not matched to a gene: 10. The V gene's germline CDR1 is SGHAT and CDR2 FQNNGV. The CDR3 DNA reads as TGTGCCAGCAGTATTGGACTAGCGAGGATGGAGACCCAGTACTTC. Protein product: CASSIGLARMETQYF. Combining the CDR3 with reference TRBV11-2 and TRBJ2-5 gives the whole variable domain EAGVAQSPRYKIIEKRQSVAFWCNPISGHATLYWYQQILGQGPKLLIQFQNNGVVDDSQLPKDRFSAERLKGVDSTLKIQPAKLEDSAVYLCASSIGLARMETQYFGPGTRLLVL.

The V gene is TRBV18, the J gene TRBJ2-5; the D is unclear. Trimming left V 3 bases short and J 5 bases short, with 4 bases between. Germline CDR1 and CDR2: KGHSH and LQKENI. The CDR3 is 11 residues long. CDR3 residues: CASSPQETQYF. Here the CDR3 DNA reads TGTGCCAGCTCACCGCAGGAGACCCAGTACTTC.

This clone was detected once. This sequence joins TRBV2 and TRBJ1-4; 10 bases are a match to TRBD1. V dropped 7 bases and J dropped 8; count of bases not matched to a gene: 4. The germline V gene encodes CDR1 SNHLY and CDR2 FYNNEI. This CDR3 is 13 amino acids long. The CDR3: CASNRDRGEKLFF. The CDR3 DNA sequence: TGTGCCAGCAACCGGGACAGGGGCGAAAAACTGTTTTTT.

The J gene is TRBJ2-2, the V gene TRBV7-9; TRBD1 might be the D (6 bases). The V end lost 1 base, the J end lost 5 bases, and 8 bases lay between the germline ends. This CDR3 region has 14 residues. CDR1 and CDR2 (germline): SEHNR, FQNEAQ (reference sequence). CDR3 bases: TGTGCCAGCAGCTTAGTACAGGGTACCGGGGAGCTGTTTTTT. This translates into CASSLVQGTGELFF.

This chain connects TRBV19 to TRBJ1-1; possibly TRBD1 for D (6 bases). V was clipped by 5 bases and J by 5 bases, with 12 bases between them. The length of the CDR3 is 13 residues. Germline values: CDR1 LNHDA, CDR2 SQIVND (reference sequence). CDR3 residues: CASSAGGATEAFF. The CDR3 nucleotides are TGTGCCAGTAGTGCCGGGGGGGCGACTGAAGCTTTCTTT. Full variable domain (rest looked up from reference TRBV19 and TRBJ1-1): DGGITQSPKYLFRKEGQNVTLSCEQNLNHDAMYWYRQDPGQGLRLIYYSQIVNDFQKGDIAEGYSVSREKKESFPLTVTSAQKNPTAFYLCASSAGGATEAFFGQGTRLTVV.

The V and J genes are TRBV7-2 and TRBJ2-3; 12 bases fit TRBD2. The length of the CDR3 is 16 residues. V was pared by 5 bases and J by 3 bases, with 6 bases of the junction left unmatched. CDR1 SGHTA and CDR2 FQGNSA come from the germline V gene. The CDR3 here is CASSPPGLAGTDTQYF. In nucleotides, the CDR3 is TGTGCCAGCAGCCCGCCTGGACTAGCGGGGACAGATACGCAGTATTTT. Based on the CDR3 plus reference TRBV7-2 and TRBJ2-3, the full variable domain is GAGVSQSPSNKVTEKGKDVELRCDPISGHTALYWYRQSLGQGLEFLIYFQGNSAPDKSGLPSDRFSAERTGGSVSTLTIQRTQQEDSAVYLCASSPPGLAGTDTQYFGPGTRLTVL.

The rearrangement joins TRBV5-4 to TRBJ2-5; D is undetermined. The CDR3 contains 13 residues. The germline gives CDR1 SGHNT, CDR2 YYREEE (reference sequence). Deletions cut 3 bases from V and 5 bases from J, with 11 bases between. CDR3 sequence reads: CASSSSRSETQYF. CDR3 coding DNA: TGTGCCAGCAGCTCCTCTAGGTCTGAGACCCAGTACTTC. Variable domain in full (rest from reference TRBV5-4 and TRBJ2-5): ETGVTQSPTHLIKTRGQQVTLRCSSQSGHNTVSWYQQALGQGPQFIFQYYREEENGRGNFPPRFSGLQFPNYSSELNVNALELDDSALYLCASSSSRSETQYFGPGTRLLVL.

In the case of this clone: A much more abundant neighbour one base away suggests this may be a read error. This sample also contains other DNA sequences that code for the same CDR3. V is TRBV3-1 (or the pseudogene TRBV3-2) and J is TRBJ2-7, with a tentative D call TRBD1 (5 bases). The CDR3 has 12 amino acids. From germline, CDR1 is LGHDT and CDR2 YNNKEL (reference sequence). Trimming left V 3 bases short and J 4 bases short, with 7 bases between. The CDR3 is CASSQAGYEQYF. The CDR3 DNA is TGTGCCAGCAGCCAGGCAGGGTACGAGCAGTACTTC.

The chain couples TRBV6-1 to TRBJ1-2; D remains unclear. Germline V CDR1 and CDR2: MNHNS, SASEGT. V was shortened by 0 bases and J by 8 bases, with 13 bases between the two germline ends. The length of the CDR3 is 14 residues. The CDR3 DNA reads TGTGCCAGCAGTGAAGCCCTCGGGGTCCGAGGCTACACCTTC. It encodes CASSEALGVRGYTF.

The V call is TRBV7-9, the J call TRBJ2-7; D is ambiguous. The ends were cut back, 1 base at V and 1 base at J, with 8 bases in the middle. CDR1 and CDR2 (germline): SEHNR, FQNEAQ (reference sequence). This CDR3 comprises 14 residues. The CDR3 spells CASSLVDTSYEQYF. Here the CDR3 DNA reads TGTGCCAGCAGCTTAGTTGACACTTCCTACGAGCAGTACTTC.

The V gene is TRBV6-1, the J gene TRBJ2-3; TRBD2 matches 8 bases. Germline CDR1 and CDR2: MNHNS and SASEGT. V lost 2 bases, J lost 10 bases, and 17 bases stayed unmatched. The CDR3 covers 17 residues. CDR3 sequence: CASSEQSGGTSLLPQYF. For the CDR3, the DNA is TGTGCCAGCAGTGAACAGTCGGGCGGGACTAGTCTTTTGCCGCAGTATTTT.

The chain uses TRBV3-1 (or the pseudogene TRBV3-2) and TRBJ2-7; tentatively, D is TRBD2 (7 bases). The CDR3 consists of 12 residues. Germline V gene data show CDR1 as LGHDT and CDR2 as YNNKEL (reference sequence). V was clipped by 6 bases and J by 5 bases, with 11 bases between them. CDR3 sequence reads: CASRGGGNEQYF. The CDR3 coding sequence is TGTGCCAGCAGAGGGGGGGGCAACGAGCAGTACTTC.